The sequence of this T cell receptor (beta chain) was determined in a study of technical replicates of blood from a few donors. A few counts support this clone. The length of the CDR3 is 15 residues. The germline CDR1 and CDR2 sequences are SGHNT and YENEEA. Trimming removed 3 bases at V and 3 bases at J, with 12 bases between. Profiled with immunoSEQ multiplex PCR; TCRdb holds only in-frame clones, not every one. The sample records about 74,000 clones, 95% being singletons. The sequencing input was T cells isolated from PBMCs. This sequence was found in a human donor in good health. The chain links TRBV11-3 to TRBJ1-3; D not certain. CDR3 DNA sequence: TGTGCCAGCAGCTTCTCTCTTCTACGTGGAAACACCATATATTTT. Translating gives CASSFSLLRGNTIYF.